A single sample is the source of the 19 T cell receptor beta chains below, sequenced in a study of memory CD4+ T cells and cytomegalovirus serostatus. Profiling relied on immunoSEQ multiplex PCR, and the TCRdb table lists in-frame clones only, not all of them. The table includes about 61,000 clones, approximately 78% detected once. The sort gate was single viable CD3+CD4+CD8-CD45RO+ cells for memory CD4+ T cells. The sequenced material came from memory CD4+ T cells from blood. Source of these receptors: an adult in good health and CMV-seronegative.

The CDR3 region is CASSGRDRGVYGYTF. In DNA, the CDR3 is TGTGCCAGCAGCGGCCGGGACAGGGGGGTCTATGGCTACACCTTC. V gene TRBV11-2 combines with J gene TRBJ1-2, with 11 bases that match TRBD1. Trimming at V came to 5 bases and at J to 4 bases, leaving 6 bases not matched to a gene. Germline V gene data show CDR1 as SGHAT and CDR2 as FQNNGV. This CDR3 comprises 15 residues.

The chain recombines TRBV19 with TRBJ1-3, with 8 bases aligning to TRBD1. The germline gives CDR1 LNHDA, CDR2 SQIVND (reference sequence). Trimming removed 5 bases from V and 9 bases from J; junction bases left unmatched: 9. This CDR3 has 14 amino acids. The CDR3 sequence is CASSPDRARGTIYF. The DNA for the CDR3 is TGTGCCAGTAGTCCGGACAGGGCCCGAGGCACCATATATTTT.

The chain carries TRBV19 and TRBJ2-3, with D possibly TRBD2 on 6 matching bases. V was trimmed by 7 bases and J by 1 base, leaving 9 bases between them. In germline, CDR1 is LNHDA, CDR2 SQIVND (reference sequence). CDR3 size: 13 residues. CDR3 sequence (DNA): TGTGCCAGTAAGTCTAGCGGCACAGATACGCAGTATTTT. The encoded protein is CASKSSGTDTQYF.

The V call is TRBV5-1, the J call TRBJ2-3, with TRBD2 identical over 8 bases. This CDR3 contains 13 residues. V shed 4 bases and J 4 bases; nucleotides not matched to a gene: 2. Germline loops: CDR1 SGHRS, CDR2 YFSETQ. CDR3 sequence: CASSSGGSDTQYF. DNA of the CDR3: TGCGCCAGCAGCAGCGGGGGTTCAGATACGCAGTATTTT.

V gene TRBV18 combines with J gene TRBJ2-2; the match to TRBD1 covers 7 bases. V shed 1 base, J shed 1 base, and the junction held 3 bases outside the gene matches. The CDR3 covers 16 residues. Germline values: CDR1 KGHSH, CDR2 LQKENI. The CDR3 reads CASSPRQGGNTGELFF. The CDR3 DNA reads TGTGCCAGCTCACCACGACAGGGTGGGAACACCGGGGAGCTGTTTTTT.

The rearrangement uses TRBV5-1 and TRBJ2-2; TRBD2 aligns across 11 bases. There are 17 residues in the CDR3. Per germline, CDR1 SGHRS and CDR2 YFSETQ. V lost 0 bases and J lost 5; bases outside the gene matches: 6. DNA of the CDR3: TGCGCCAGCAGCTTGGCAACCGGGACTAGCGGAACCGGGGAGCTGTTTTTT. Translating gives CASSLATGTSGTGELFF. The whole variable domain, remainder taken from reference TRBV5-1 and TRBJ2-2, is KAGVTQTPRYLIKTRGQQVTLSCSPISGHRSVSWYQQTPGQGLQFLFEYFSETQRNKGNFPGRFSGRQFSNSRSEMNVSTLELGDSALYLCASSLATGTSGTGELFFGEGSRLTVL.

V is TRBV5-1 and J is TRBJ1-5; TRBD1 might be the D (5 bases). CDR3 size: 15 residues. V was cut by 0 bases and J by 7 bases, with 14 bases left in between. Germline V gene data show CDR1 as SGHRS and CDR2 as YFSETQ. Written as DNA, the CDR3 is TGCGCCAGCAGCTTGGGGGCGGGGGGTCGGCAGCCCCAGCATTTT. It specifies CASSLGAGGRQPQHF.

The chain is built from TRBV5-1 and TRBJ2-7; TRBD2 might be the D (7 bases). Germline V gene lookup returns CDR1 SGHRS and CDR2 YFSETQ. V was clipped by 5 bases and J by 0 bases, with 15 bases between them. The CDR3 consists of 15 residues. CDR3 DNA sequence: TGCGCCAGCAGGCCGGGGGGCCCCGGCTCCTACGAGCAGTACTTC. This translates into CASRPGGPGSYEQYF.

The chain employs TRBV14 and TRBJ1-1, with D unclear. V lost 4 bases, J lost 4 bases, and 10 bases lay in between. The CDR3 covers 13 residues. Germline CDR1 reads SGHDN; CDR2 reads FVKESK. The CDR3 sequence: CASSRQRGTEAFF. Written as DNA, the CDR3 is TGTGCCAGCAGCCGTCAGCGGGGCACTGAAGCTTTCTTT. Using reference TRBV14 and TRBJ1-1 for the parts outside the CDR3, the full variable domain is EAGVTQFPSHSVIEKGQTVTLRCDPISGHDNLYWYRRVMGKEIKFLLHFVKESKQDESGMPNNRFLAERTGGTYSTLKVQPAELEDSGVYFCASSRQRGTEAFFGQGTRLTVV.

The CDR3 is CSVRTGPKNIQYF. The CDR3 coding sequence is TGCAGCGTCCGGACAGGGCCTAAAAACATTCAGTACTTC. The chain employs TRBV29-1 and TRBJ2-4; 8 nucleotides line up with TRBD1. Germline CDR1 reads SQVTM; CDR2 reads ANQGSEA. The CDR3 is 13 residues long. Trimming cost V 6 bases and J 4 bases; bases outside gene matches: 5.

The chain couples TRBV5-4 to TRBJ1-4, with a tentative D call TRBD1 (6 bases). The CDR3 covers 16 residues. From germline, CDR1 is SGHNT and CDR2 YYREEE (reference sequence). Trimming shortened V by 4 bases and J by 0 bases, and 13 bases separated the two germline ends. CDR3 in DNA: TGTGCCAGCAGCCTTGGGGGCCTCGCAACTAATGAAAAACTGTTTTTT. Translating it yields CASSLGGLATNEKLFF. The full variable domain, rest sourced from reference TRBV5-4 and TRBJ1-4, is ETGVTQSPTHLIKTRGQQVTLRCSSQSGHNTVSWYQQALGQGPQFIFQYYREEENGRGNFPPRFSGLQFPNYSSELNVNALELDDSALYLCASSLGGLATNEKLFFGSGTQLSVL.

The genes are TRBV6-5 and TRBJ1-5; no clear D gene. The germline CDR1 and CDR2 sequences are MNHEY and SVGAGI. This CDR3 is built from 14 residues. The ends were cut back, 6 bases at V and 3 bases at J, with 12 bases in the middle. The chain's CDR3 is CASRETASNQPQHF. CDR3 coding DNA: TGTGCCAGCAGGGAAACAGCCTCCAATCAGCCCCAGCATTTT.

The V call is TRBV11-2, the J call TRBJ2-3, with 8 bases fitting TRBD2. Germline CDR1 SGHAT, CDR2 FQNNGV. The length of the CDR3 is 16 residues. Trimming removed 5 bases from V and 2 bases from J; junction bases left unmatched: 9. Written as DNA, the CDR3 is TGTGCCAGCAGCCGTCTAGCGGGCCTAGACACAGATACGCAGTATTTT. This translates into CASSRLAGLDTDTQYF.

The chain is built from TRBV28 and TRBJ2-7; 7 bases are shared with TRBD2. CDR1 is MDHEN, CDR2 SYDVKM, per germline. This CDR3 contains 14 residues. The V and J ends lost 4 bases and 6 bases, in that order; junction bases with no gene match: 9. The CDR3 region has the DNA TGTGCCAGCAGTTGGGGGGGGGTGACAGTCGAGCAGTACTTC. Amino acid sequence: CASSWGGVTVEQYF. The full variable domain, rest sourced from reference TRBV28 and TRBJ2-7, is DVKVTQSSRYLVKRTGEKVFLECVQDMDHENMFWYRQDPGLGLRLIYFSYDVKMKEKGDIPEGYSVSREKKERFSLILESASTNQTSMYLCASSWGGVTVEQYFGPGTRLTVT.

This clone was detected once. The V gene is TRBV7-9, the J gene TRBJ1-2, with 11 bases aligning to TRBD1. Germline trimming cut 0 bases from V and 6 bases from J; bases unmatched to any gene: 6. The CDR3 covers 16 residues. Germline CDR1 SEHNR, CDR2 FQNEAQ (reference sequence). CDR3 DNA sequence: TGTGCCAGCAGCTTAGCGGTGGACAGGGGGCGGAATGGCTACACCTTC. It encodes CASSLAVDRGRNGYTF. Full variable domain (missing parts from reference TRBV7-9 and TRBJ1-2): DTGVSQNPRHKITKRGQNVTFRCDPISEHNRLYWYRQTLGQGPEFLTYFQNEAQLEKSRLLSDRFSAERPKGSFSTLEIQRTEQGDSAMYLCASSLAVDRGRNGYTFGSGTRLTVV.

The chain employs TRBV2 and TRBJ2-5, with D perhaps matching TRBD1 (5 bases). CDR1 is SNHLY and CDR2 is FYNNEI in the germline V gene. With 3 bases removed from V and 4 bases from J, the gap between germline ends came to 12 bases. The CDR3 is 14 residues long. CDR3 sequence reads: CASSENRNGETQYF. The CDR3 DNA reads TGTGCCAGCAGTGAGAACAGGAATGGAGAGACCCAGTACTTC.

The chain couples TRBV4-1 to TRBJ1-5, with TRBD1 matching 7 bases. The CDR3 is 19 residues long. Trimming at V came to 3 bases and at J to 0 bases, leaving 14 bases not matched to a gene. CDR1 MGHRA and CDR2 YSYEKL come from the germline V gene. In DNA form, the CDR3 reads TGCGCCAGCAGCCAGGTCGGGGACAGTCCACTTTATAGCAATCAGCCCCAGCATTTT. Translating gives CASSQVGDSPLYSNQPQHF.

This clone showed up just once. The genes are TRBV7-3 and TRBJ2-1; 8 bases match TRBD1. Looked up from germline, CDR1 is SGHTA and CDR2 is FQGTGA. The CDR3 has 13 amino acids. J lost 7 bases, V lost 5 bases, and 4 bases had no gene match. This CDR3 reads CASSRDRGNEQFF. CDR3 coding DNA: TGTGCCAGCAGCCGCGACAGGGGAAATGAGCAGTTCTTC.

This rearrangement joins TRBV18 to TRBJ2-7; D unresolved. Germline-derived CDR1 and CDR2 are KGHSH and LQKENI. V was clipped by 5 bases and J by 2 bases, with 16 bases between them. The CDR3 runs to 15 residues. CDR3 region: CASSRTRQAPYEQYF. The CDR3 coding sequence is TGTGCCAGCTCAAGGACGAGGCAGGCCCCCTACGAGCAGTACTTC.